These 2 T cell receptor beta chains originate from one sample sequenced in a study of spatial heterogeneity in lung cancer (dated by TCRdb to between 2019 and 2020). Sample time point, as interpreted from the label and publication: sample taken at primary tumor resection. These TCRs' antigens remain unknown. The library relied on 5' RACE. The sample was run on a NextSeq 500. Clones were called with MiXCR by TCRdb after fastp trimmed the public reads at Q25, and only in-frame beta chains were retained. Each CDR3 protein appears once, grouped with its most common genes and DNA. This sample gives about 10,000 distinct CDR3 sequences in total; around 12% of them show up just once. About 10% of the sample is in the top ten clones. General findings and caveats noted by the study authors: The number of expanded intratumoral alpha and beta TCRs correlated with the tumor nonsynonymous mutation count.

The sequencing here drew on lung tumor tissue, taken at surgery. These receptors all come from a male donor with early-stage non-small cell lung cancer.

This clonotype rates as medium-sized. This beta chain appears as a stray read in a library generated for alpha chains; its size is not informative. The chain recombines TRBV18 with TRBJ1-5; D not resolved. There are 15 residues in the CDR3. Germline-derived CDR1 and CDR2 are KGHSH and LQKENI. Trimming shortened V by 2 bases and J by 6 bases, and 14 bases separated the two germline ends. CDR3 loop: CASSPGVRFGQPQHF. DNA for the CDR3: TGTGCCAGCTCACCAGGCGTGAGGTTTGGTCAGCCCCAGCATTTT.

This clonotype has at least ten counts. This beta chain slipped into a library made for alpha chains as a stray read, so its size is not meaningful. The chain uses TRBV14 and TRBJ2-5; 10 nucleotides align to TRBD2. The length of the CDR3 is 15 residues. The V segment lost 1 base and the J segment 5 bases; nucleotides outside the gene matches: 4. Looked up from germline, CDR1 is SGHDN and CDR2 is FVKESK. CDR3 region: CASSQASSGSETQYF. For the CDR3, the DNA is TGTGCCAGCAGCCAAGCATCTAGCGGGAGTGAGACCCAGTACTTC.